This T cell receptor (beta chain) was documented in a study of T cell changes during pregnancy in multiple sclerosis. This CDR3 spans 16 amino acids. Germline loops: CDR1 SGHVS, CDR2 FQNEAQ. V gave up 2 bases and J gave up 9 bases; unmatched junction bases: 16. Using immunoSEQ multiplex PCR, the repertoire was profiled, and TCRdb retains in-frame clones only, with some absent. Of 90,000 to 100,000 clones listed, 80% to 95% were seen once; the top ten hold around 4%. This receptor was obtained from a female donor with multiple sclerosis, enrolled in a pregnancy study. Specimen: peripheral blood, collected in the first trimester of pregnancy. The V gene is TRBV7-8, the J gene TRBJ2-7; TRBD1 matches 7 bases. For the CDR3, the DNA is TGTGCCAGCAGCTTACGAACCGACAGGGAAGGTAGAGGGCAGTACTTC. Translated, it gives CASSLRTDREGRGQYF.